The subject of this entry is one T cell receptor beta chain. The antigen is undetermined. The sample originates from a study of OX40 agonist ivuxolimab in advanced cancers. The wider study: Partial responses, seen in three patients, involved one hepatocellular carcinoma and two cutaneous melanomas.

The CDR3 extends over 13 amino acids. From germline, CDR1 is MDHEN and CDR2 SYDVKM. The ends were cut back, 6 bases at V and 5 bases at J, with 12 bases in the middle. Generated by immunoSEQ multiplex PCR, the TCRdb table keeps only in-frame clones and is missing some. The sample lists more than 40,000 clones; roughly three quarters were seen once. Findings and caveats of the study: Low normalized T-cell clonal expansion also characterized some of the nonresponders. CD8+ T cells (on average) carried more expanded clones than CD4+ T cells. Both blood CD4+ and CD8+ T cells showed clonal growth by week 6 at 0.1 to 3.0 mg/kg.

The sequences come from CD4+ or CD8+ T cells sorted from blood, collected in a trial of the OX40 agonist ivuxolimab. The chain joins TRBV28 to TRBJ2-3, with D unclear. The sequence came from an adult with an advanced solid tumor such as melanoma, head and neck, liver or kidney cancer. The CDR3 protein is CASSPSGRDTQYF. CDR3 bases: TGTGCCAGCAGCCCCAGTGGTAGAGATACGCAGTATTTT.